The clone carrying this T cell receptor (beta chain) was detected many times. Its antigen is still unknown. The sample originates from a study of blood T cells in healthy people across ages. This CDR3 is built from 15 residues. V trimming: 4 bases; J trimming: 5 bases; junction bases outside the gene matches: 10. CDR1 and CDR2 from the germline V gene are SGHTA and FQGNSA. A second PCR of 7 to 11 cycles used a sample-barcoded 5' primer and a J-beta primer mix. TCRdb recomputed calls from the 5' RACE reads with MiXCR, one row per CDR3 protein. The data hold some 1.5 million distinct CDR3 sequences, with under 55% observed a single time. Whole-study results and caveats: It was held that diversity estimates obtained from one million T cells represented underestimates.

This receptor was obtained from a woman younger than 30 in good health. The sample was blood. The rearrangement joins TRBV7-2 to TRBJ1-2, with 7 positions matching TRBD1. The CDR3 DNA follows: TGTGCCAGCAGCTCGAGACAGGGAGGGGTTTATGGCTACACCTTC. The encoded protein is CASSSRQGGVYGYTF.